This T cell receptor beta chain stems from a study of PD-1 blockade in classical Hodgkin lymphoma. For the study at large: Once every 2 weeks, patients received intravenous nivolumab at 3 mg/kg. Study results and limitations: Newly diagnosed patients reportedly trailed healthy donors in baseline TCR diversity. Significant TCR diversity gains by C4D1 occurred in CD4+ but not CD8+ cells.

V lost 5 bases and J 0 bases, leaving 13 bases between the germline ends. This CDR3 is 15 amino acids long. Germline-derived CDR1 and CDR2 are SGHRS and YFSETQ. On this clone: Its target is not known.

Each patient's relapse followed autologous stem cell transplantation, and brentuximab vedotin exposure varied. Using magnetic negative selection, the CD4+ T cells were separated out of thawed PBMCs. Clones were read by immunoSEQ multiplex PCR, and TCRdb kept only the in-frame ones, dropping some. The repertoire has about 27,000 clones, over 60% of them found once; the top ten carry less than 2.5%. The clonotype was recovered from a human donor with classical Hodgkin lymphoma. The chain is built from TRBV5-1 and TRBJ2-3; D is perhaps TRBD2 (6 bases). The sample consisted of CD4+ T cells from blood, taken at baseline. In DNA, the CDR3 is TGCGCCAGCAGAACCGGGGGTACTAGCACAGATACGCAGTATTTT. Residues: CASRTGGTSTDTQYF.